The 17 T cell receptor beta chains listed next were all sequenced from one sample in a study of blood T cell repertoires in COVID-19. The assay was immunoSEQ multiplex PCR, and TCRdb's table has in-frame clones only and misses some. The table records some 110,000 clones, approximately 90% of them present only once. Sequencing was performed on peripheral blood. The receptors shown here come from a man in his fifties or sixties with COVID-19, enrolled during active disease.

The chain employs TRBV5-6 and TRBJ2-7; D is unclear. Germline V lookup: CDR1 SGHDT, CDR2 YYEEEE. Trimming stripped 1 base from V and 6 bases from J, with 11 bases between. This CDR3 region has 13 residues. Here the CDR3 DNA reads TGTGCCAGCAGCTTGAGAATCGTGAGCGAGCAGTACTTC. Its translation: CASSLRIVSEQYF. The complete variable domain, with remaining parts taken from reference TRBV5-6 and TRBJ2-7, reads DAGVTQSPTHLIKTRGQQVTLRCSPKSGHDTVSWYQQALGQGPQFIFQYYEEEERQRGNFPDRFSGHQFPNYSSELNVNALLLGDSALYLCASSLRIVSEQYFGPGTRLTVT.

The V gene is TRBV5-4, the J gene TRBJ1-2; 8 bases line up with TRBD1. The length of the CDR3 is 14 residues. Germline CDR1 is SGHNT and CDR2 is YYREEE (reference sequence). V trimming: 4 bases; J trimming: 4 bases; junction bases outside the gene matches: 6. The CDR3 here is CASSANQGAYGYTF. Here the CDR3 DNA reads TGTGCCAGCAGCGCAAACCAGGGGGCCTATGGCTACACCTTC.

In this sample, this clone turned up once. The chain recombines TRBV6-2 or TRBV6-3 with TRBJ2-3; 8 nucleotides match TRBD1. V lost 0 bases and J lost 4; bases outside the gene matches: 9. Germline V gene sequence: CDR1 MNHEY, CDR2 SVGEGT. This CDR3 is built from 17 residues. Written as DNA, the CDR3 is TGTGCCAGCAGTTACTCGAGTCCGACAGGGGATTCAGATACGCAGTATTTT. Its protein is CASSYSSPTGDSDTQYF.

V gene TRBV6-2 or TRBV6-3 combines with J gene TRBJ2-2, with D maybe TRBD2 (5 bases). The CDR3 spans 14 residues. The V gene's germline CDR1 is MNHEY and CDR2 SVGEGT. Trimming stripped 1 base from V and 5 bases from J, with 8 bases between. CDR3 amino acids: CASSYLRVTGELFF. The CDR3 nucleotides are TGTGCCAGCAGTTACTTGAGGGTAACCGGGGAGCTGTTTTTT.

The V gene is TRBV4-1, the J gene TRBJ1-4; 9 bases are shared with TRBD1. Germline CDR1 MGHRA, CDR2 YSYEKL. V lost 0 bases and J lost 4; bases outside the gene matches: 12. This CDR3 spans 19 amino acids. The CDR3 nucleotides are TGCGCCAGCAGCCAAGATCTATACAGGGGGCTGGCCGGTAATGAAAAACTGTTTTTT. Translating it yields CASSQDLYRGLAGNEKLFF.

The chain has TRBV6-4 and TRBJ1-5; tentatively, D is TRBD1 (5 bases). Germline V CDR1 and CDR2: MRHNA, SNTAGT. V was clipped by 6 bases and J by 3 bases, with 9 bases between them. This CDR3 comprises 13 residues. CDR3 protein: CASRPTANQPQHF. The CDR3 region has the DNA TGTGCCAGCAGACCGACAGCCAATCAGCCCCAGCATTTT.

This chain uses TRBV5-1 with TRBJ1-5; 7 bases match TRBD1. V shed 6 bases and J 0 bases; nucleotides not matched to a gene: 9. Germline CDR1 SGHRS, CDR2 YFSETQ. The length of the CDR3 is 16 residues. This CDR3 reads CASNDRDPYSNQPQHF. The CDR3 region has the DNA TGCGCCAGCAACGACAGGGACCCATATAGCAATCAGCCCCAGCATTTT.

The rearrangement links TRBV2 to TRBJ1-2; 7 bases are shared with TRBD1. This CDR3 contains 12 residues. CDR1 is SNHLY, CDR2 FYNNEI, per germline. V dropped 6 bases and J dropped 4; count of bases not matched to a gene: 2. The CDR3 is CASRTGPYGYTF. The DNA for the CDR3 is TGTGCCAGCAGGACAGGGCCCTATGGCTACACCTTC.

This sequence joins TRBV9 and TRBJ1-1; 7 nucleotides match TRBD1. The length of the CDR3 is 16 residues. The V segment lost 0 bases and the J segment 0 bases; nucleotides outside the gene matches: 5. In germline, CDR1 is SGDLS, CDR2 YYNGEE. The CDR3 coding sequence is TGTGCCAGCAGCGTAGCTCCGACAGGGATGAACACTGAAGCTTTCTTT. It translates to CASSVAPTGMNTEAFF.

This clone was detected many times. CDR3 nucleotide sequence: TGTGCCAGCAGCTTAGGCGTTGGGCTAGCAGAGACCCAGTACTTC. Protein sequence: CASSLGVGLAETQYF. The chain carries TRBV7-3 and TRBJ2-5, with a weak D call TRBD2 (5 bases). Germline V gene data show CDR1 as SGHTA and CDR2 as FQGTGA. The CDR3 runs to 15 residues. With 2 bases removed from V and 4 bases from J, the gap between germline ends came to 14 bases.

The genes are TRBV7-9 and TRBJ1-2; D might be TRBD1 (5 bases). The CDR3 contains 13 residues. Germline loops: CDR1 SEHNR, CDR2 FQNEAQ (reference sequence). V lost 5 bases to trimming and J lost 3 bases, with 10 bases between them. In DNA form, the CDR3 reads TGTGCCAGCAGCCCCGGCAGGGACTATGGCTACACCTTC. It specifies CASSPGRDYGYTF.

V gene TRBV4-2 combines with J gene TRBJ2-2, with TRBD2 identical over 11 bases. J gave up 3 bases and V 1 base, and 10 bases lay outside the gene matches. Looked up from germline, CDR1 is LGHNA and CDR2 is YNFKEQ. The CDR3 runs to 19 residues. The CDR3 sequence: CASSQVQLAGAMDTGELFF. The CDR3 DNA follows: TGTGCCAGCAGCCAAGTTCAACTAGCGGGGGCTATGGACACCGGGGAGCTGTTTTTT.

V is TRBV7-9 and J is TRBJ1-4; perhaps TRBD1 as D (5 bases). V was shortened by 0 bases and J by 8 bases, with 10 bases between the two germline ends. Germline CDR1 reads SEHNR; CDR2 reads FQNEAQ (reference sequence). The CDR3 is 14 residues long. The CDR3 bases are TGTGCCAGCAGCTTAGCGCGGGACGGCGAAAAACTGTTTTTT. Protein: CASSLARDGEKLFF. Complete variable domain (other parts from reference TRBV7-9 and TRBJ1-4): DTGVSQNPRHKITKRGQNVTFRCDPISEHNRLYWYRQTLGQGPEFLTYFQNEAQLEKSRLLSDRFSAERPKGSFSTLEIQRTEQGDSAMYLCASSLARDGEKLFFGSGTQLSVL.

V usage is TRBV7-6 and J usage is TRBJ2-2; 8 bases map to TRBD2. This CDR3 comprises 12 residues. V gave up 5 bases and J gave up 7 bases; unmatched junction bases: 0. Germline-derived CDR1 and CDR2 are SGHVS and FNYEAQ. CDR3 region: CASSAGGGELFF. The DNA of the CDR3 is TGTGCCAGCAGCGCGGGAGGCGGGGAGCTGTTTTTT. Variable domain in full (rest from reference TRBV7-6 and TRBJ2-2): GAGVSQSPRYKVTKRGQDVALRCDPISGHVSLYWYRQALGQGPEFLTYFNYEAQQDKSGLPNDRFSAERPEGSISTLTIQRTEQRDSAMYRCASSAGGGELFFGEGSRLTVL.

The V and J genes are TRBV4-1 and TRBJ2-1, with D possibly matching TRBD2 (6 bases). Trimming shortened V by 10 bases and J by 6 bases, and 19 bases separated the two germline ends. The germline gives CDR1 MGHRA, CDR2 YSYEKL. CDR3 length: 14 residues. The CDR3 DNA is TGCGCCACAGGGCGGGACTCCACTCTCAATGAGCAGTTCTTC. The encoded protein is CATGRDSTLNEQFF.

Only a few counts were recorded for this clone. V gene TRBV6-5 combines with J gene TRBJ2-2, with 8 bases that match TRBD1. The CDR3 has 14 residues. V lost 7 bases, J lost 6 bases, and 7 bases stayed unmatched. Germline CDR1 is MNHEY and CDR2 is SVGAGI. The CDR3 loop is CASKWTGLAGELFF. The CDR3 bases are TGTGCCAGCAAGTGGACAGGGTTGGCCGGGGAGCTGTTTTTT.

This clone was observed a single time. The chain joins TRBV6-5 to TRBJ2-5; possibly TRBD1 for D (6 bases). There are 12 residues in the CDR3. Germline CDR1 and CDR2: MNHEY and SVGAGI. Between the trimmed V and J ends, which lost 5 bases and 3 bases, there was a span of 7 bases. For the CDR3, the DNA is TGTGCCAGCAGTAACAGGGAAGAGACCCAGTACTTC. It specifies CASSNREETQYF.